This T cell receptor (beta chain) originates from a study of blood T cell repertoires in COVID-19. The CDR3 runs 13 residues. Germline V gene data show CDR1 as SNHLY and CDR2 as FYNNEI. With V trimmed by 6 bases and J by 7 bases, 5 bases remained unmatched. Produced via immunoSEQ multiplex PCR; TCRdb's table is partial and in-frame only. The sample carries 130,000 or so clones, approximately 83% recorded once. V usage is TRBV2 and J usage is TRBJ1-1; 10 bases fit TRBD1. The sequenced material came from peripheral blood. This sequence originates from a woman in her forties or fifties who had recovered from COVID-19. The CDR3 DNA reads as TGTGCCAGCAGCGGACAGGGGGGGGATGAAGCTTTCTTT. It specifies CASSGQGGDEAFF.